What follows are 19 T cell receptor beta chains derived from one specimen sequenced in a study of glioma-infiltrating T cells after dendritic cell vaccination. The data were produced by immunoSEQ multiplex PCR, yet TCRdb's version contains in-frame clones alone and is incomplete. The data contain roughly 70,000 clones, almost 85% of them singletons. Specimen: blood, collected before dendritic cell vaccination. These receptors were taken from a human donor with glioblastoma.

The V and J genes are TRBV6-1 and TRBJ2-1; D is possibly TRBD1 (6 bases). The CDR3 extends over 14 amino acids. Trimming cost V 10 bases and J 4 bases, with 17 bases left between them. In germline, CDR1 is MNHNS, CDR2 SASEGT. The CDR3 protein is CANRDTRYYNEQFF. CDR3 DNA sequence: TGTGCCAACAGGGACACCCGCTATTACAATGAGCAGTTCTTC.

The chain uses TRBV12-5 and TRBJ1-2, with D perhaps TRBD1 (6 bases). The CDR3 consists of 12 residues. V lost 7 bases and J lost 6, with 12 bases in between. Germline lookup yields CDR1 LGHNT and CDR2 FRNRAP. CDR3 in amino acids: CASARDIHGYTF. CDR3 DNA: TGTGCTAGTGCTCGGGACATACATGGCTACACCTTC. Complete variable domain (other parts from reference TRBV12-5 and TRBJ1-2): DARVTQTPRHKVTEMGQEVTMRCQPILGHNTVFWYRQTMMQGLELLAYFRNRAPLDDSGMPKDRFSAEMPDATLATLKIQPSEPRDSAVYFCASARDIHGYTFGSGTRLTVV.

V gene TRBV6-1 combines with J gene TRBJ2-1; D perhaps matches TRBD1 (5 bases). V shed 3 bases and J shed 2 bases, with 14 bases lying between them. CDR1 and CDR2 (germline): MNHNS, SASEGT. This CDR3 is built from 16 residues. CDR3 coding DNA: TGTGCCAGCAGTGACACCGGCTGGGGCGCCTACAATGAGCAGTTCTTC. Protein: CASSDTGWGAYNEQFF.

This chain connects TRBV19 to TRBJ1-5; D not resolved. V was trimmed by 5 bases and J by 0 bases, leaving 8 bases between them. Germline CDR1 and CDR2: LNHDA and SQIVND (reference sequence). The CDR3 is 14 residues long. CDR3 sequence (DNA): TGTGCCAGTAGTGATCAGGCTAGCAATCAGCCCCAGCATTTT. Protein sequence: CASSDQASNQPQHF.

The CDR3 loop is CASSPSRDRDGTQYF. The DNA of the CDR3 is TGTGCCAGTAGTCCCTCCAGGGACAGGGATGGTACGCAGTATTTT. The V and J genes are TRBV19 and TRBJ2-3, with 9 bases aligning to TRBD1. Germline loops: CDR1 LNHDA, CDR2 SQIVND (reference sequence). The CDR3 runs to 15 residues. Trimming at V came to 5 bases and at J to 8 bases, leaving 11 bases not matched to a gene.

This chain links TRBV7-9 with TRBJ2-1; D might be TRBD2 (5 bases). Germline V gene lookup returns CDR1 SEHNR and CDR2 FQNEAQ (reference sequence). V lost 1 base and J lost 3, with 10 bases in between. This CDR3 has 15 amino acids. CDR3 in amino acids: CASSLGSGDYNEQFF. The CDR3 DNA follows: TGTGCCAGCAGCTTAGGATCCGGGGACTACAATGAGCAGTTCTTC.

This chain joins TRBV19 and TRBJ2-5; TRBD1 matches 9 bases. J lost 5 bases, V lost 3 bases, and 10 bases had no gene match. This CDR3 spans 16 amino acids. Germline lookup yields CDR1 LNHDA and CDR2 SQIVND (reference sequence). CDR3 residues: CASSISLQGAFETQYF. The CDR3 DNA reads as TGTGCCAGTAGTATTTCGCTACAGGGGGCTTTTGAGACCCAGTACTTC.

This clone has a handful of counts. This chain uses TRBV20-1 with TRBJ2-7, with D unresolved. Germline V gene data show CDR1 as DFQATT and CDR2 as SNEGSKA (reference sequence). This CDR3 is built from 11 residues. V lost 2 bases and J 4 bases, leaving 6 bases between the germline ends. CDR3 bases: TGCAGTGCTAGAAGCGAATACGAGCAGTACGTC. Its protein is CSARSEYEQYV.

The chain carries TRBV27 and TRBJ1-4; D is unresolved. Germline V lookup: CDR1 MNHEY, CDR2 SMNVEV (reference sequence). V was clipped by 3 bases and J by 0 bases, with 8 bases between them. This CDR3 spans 15 amino acids. The CDR3 DNA follows: TGTGCCAGCAGTTTCAACCGGGCAACTAATGAAAAACTGTTTTTT. Translating gives CASSFNRATNEKLFF.

This sequence joins TRBV11-3 and TRBJ2-2, with D possibly being TRBD2 (6 bases). The V end lost 0 bases, the J end lost 3 bases, and 8 bases lay between the germline ends. The CDR3 spans 15 residues. In germline, CDR1 is SGHNT, CDR2 YENEEA. The CDR3 reads CASSLEGGHTGELFF. CDR3 DNA sequence: TGTGCCAGCAGCTTAGAGGGGGGTCACACCGGGGAGCTGTTTTTT.

This clone was recorded once. The chain couples TRBV7-9 to TRBJ2-5; possibly TRBD1 for D (6 bases). The closer fit of TRBJ2-7 to the DNA end suggests the J call may be wrong. Per the germline V gene, CDR1 is SEHNR and CDR2 is FQNEAQ (reference sequence). CDR3 length: 15 amino acids. CDR3 nucleotides: TGTGCCAGCATCGGAGAACAGGGCGGGTCCTACGAGCAGTACTTC. Translated: CASIGEQGGSYEQYF.

This sequence joins TRBV11-2 and TRBJ2-1; possible D gene TRBD2, 6 bases. The CDR3 has 13 amino acids. Germline V gene data show CDR1 as SGHAT and CDR2 as FQNNGV. V lost 6 bases and J lost 8, with 14 bases in between. CDR3 protein: CASRYLGEDEQFF. CDR3 nucleotides: TGTGCCAGCAGATATCTAGGGGAGGATGAGCAGTTCTTC. Full variable domain (outside the CDR3, taken from reference TRBV11-2 and TRBJ2-1): EAGVAQSPRYKIIEKRQSVAFWCNPISGHATLYWYQQILGQGPKLLIQFQNNGVVDDSQLPKDRFSAERLKGVDSTLKIQPAKLEDSAVYLCASRYLGEDEQFFGPGTRLTVL.

The rearrangement links TRBV5-6 to TRBJ2-1; a possible D gene is TRBD1 (6 bases). V gave up 6 bases and J gave up 4 bases, with 20 bases separating them. Per germline, CDR1 SGHDT and CDR2 YYEEEE. CDR3 length: 16 residues. The CDR3 DNA is TGTGCCAGCAACAGGCCGGGACACATCCAATACAATGAGCAGTTCTTC. Encoded protein: CASNRPGHIQYNEQFF.

This clone has at least ten counts. The chain has TRBV10-3 and TRBJ1-5; D possibly corresponds to TRBD1 (5 bases). The CDR3 covers 15 residues. CDR1 is ENHRY and CDR2 is SYGVKD in the germline V gene. The V gene lost 3 bases and the J gene lost 7 bases, with 16 bases spanning the gap. The CDR3 sequence: CAISDSGRGVQPQHF. The CDR3 nucleotides read TGTGCCATCAGTGACTCAGGGCGCGGGGTCCAGCCCCAGCATTTT.

The rearrangement links TRBV5-1 to TRBJ2-5; 8 bases match TRBD2. The germline CDR1 and CDR2 sequences are SGHRS and YFSETQ. Losses at the gene ends were 4 bases for V and 1 base for J; bases not matched to a gene: 6. The length of the CDR3 is 15 residues. CDR3 nucleotide sequence: TGCGCCAGCAGCGATACTAGCGGAGCCCAAGAGACCCAGTACTTC. Protein product: CASSDTSGAQETQYF.

The chain has TRBV6-1 and TRBJ2-7; D possibly corresponds to TRBD2 (7 bases). Germline-derived CDR1 and CDR2 are MNHNS and SASEGT. The V end was cut by 6 bases, the J end by 6 bases, with 18 bases between. CDR3 size: 14 residues. The CDR3 nucleotides read TGTGCCAGCAGACCCTGGGGGCGGGGGCTCGAGCAGTACGTC. Amino acid sequence: CASRPWGRGLEQYV.

The genes are TRBV4-1 and TRBJ2-1, with TRBD2 matching over 8 bases. Germline-derived CDR1 and CDR2 are MGHRA and YSYEKL. CDR3 length: 13 amino acids. V dropped 4 bases and J dropped 8; count of bases not matched to a gene: 4. The CDR3 protein is CASSRILADEQFF. The DNA of the CDR3 is TGCGCCAGCAGCCGGATACTAGCGGATGAGCAGTTCTTC.

The chain uses TRBV2 and TRBJ1-2; D not certain. The CDR3 is 15 residues long. Deletions cut 8 bases from V and 2 bases from J, with 18 bases between. Germline V gene sequence: CDR1 SNHLY, CDR2 FYNNEI. This CDR3 reads CASGKGGEANYGYTF. The CDR3 DNA reads as TGTGCCAGCGGAAAAGGCGGGGAGGCAAACTATGGCTACACCTTC.

V usage is TRBV13 and J usage is TRBJ1-2, with 8 bases aligning to TRBD1. Germline CDR1 is PRHDT and CDR2 is FYEKMQ (reference sequence). Unmatched junction bases numbered 8, after V lost 1 base and J lost 7 bases. The CDR3 runs 15 residues. The CDR3 sequence is CASSLALGQVVGYTF. CDR3 nucleotides: TGTGCCAGCAGCTTAGCCCTGGGACAGGTAGTTGGCTACACCTTC.